This T cell receptor (beta chain) was identified in a study of vaccination effects on CD4 cells after COVID-19. Study details: Following the second dose by a median of 72 days, the post-vaccine samples were obtained.

The protocol was immunoSEQ multiplex PCR, while the TCRdb copy is restricted to in-frame clones and leaves out a portion. The table records about 73,000 clones, around 69% of them present only once. Following culture for about 11 days, CD4+ T cells were isolated. Each participant was administered two doses of either the BNT162b2 or the mRNA-1273 vaccine. The healthy vaccine recipients, who had no prior SARS-CoV-2 infection, showed negative nucleocapsid antibodies. Broader study findings: Marked contraction was observed in infection-induced and vaccine-induced clones late after vaccination.

Note on this clone: Antigen: not known.

The TCR was taken from a human donor who received a COVID-19 vaccine. The material was CD4+ T cells from PBMCs cultured without peptide, obtained after COVID-19 vaccination.

This CDR3 is CASGSSLTGATEAFF. Written as DNA, the CDR3 is TGTGCTAGTGGTTCCTCTTTAACAGGGGCCACTGAAGCTTTCTTT. The chain joins TRBV12-5 to TRBJ1-1; 7 nucleotides match TRBD1. This CDR3 contains 15 residues. V shed 4 bases, J shed 4 bases, and the junction held 9 bases outside the gene matches. Per germline, CDR1 LGHNT and CDR2 FRNRAP.